One and the same sample provided the 20 T cell receptor beta chains below, sequenced in a study of graft-versus-host responses after intestinal transplantation. Data came from immunoSEQ multiplex PCR; TCRdb stores just in-frame clones and leaves some out. The sample includes tens of thousands of clones, about 93% of them seen just once. No antigen has been assigned to these receptors. This specimen consisted of unstimulated CD8+ T cells sorted from spleen or lymph node cells, obtained before intestinal transplant. Every receptor here comes from a human donor who received an intestinal transplant.

This clone was picked up one time. This chain connects TRBV5-1 to TRBJ2-7, with TRBD1 as a possible D gene (6 bases). V dropped 1 base and J dropped 5 bases, with 10 bases sitting between them. The CDR3 is made up of 13 amino acids. CDR1 SGHRS and CDR2 YFSETQ come from the germline V gene. The CDR3 DNA sequence: TGCGCCAGCAGCTTGCCAGGGGTCGACGAGCAGTACTTC. The encoded protein is CASSLPGVDEQYF.

This chain connects TRBV1 to TRBJ1-4; the DNA was not compared with TRBD1, the D call given in the table. TRBV1 counts as a pseudogene. This CDR3 has 16 amino acids. CDR3 bases: TGCACCAGCAGCCACCGCACGACAGGGGGCGGAGAAAAACTGTTTTTT. Protein sequence: CTSSHRTTGGGEKLFF.

The chain recombines TRBV28 with TRBJ2-5, with 7 positions matching TRBD2. This CDR3 has 15 residues. Germline V gene sequence: CDR1 MDHEN, CDR2 SYDVKM. The V gene end was trimmed by 3 bases and the J gene end by 4 bases; junction bases not matched to a gene: 8. CDR3 sequence reads: CASSLGGEGGETQYF. The DNA for the CDR3 is TGTGCCAGCAGTTTGGGTGGGGAGGGAGGAGAGACCCAGTACTTC.

This clone was seen a single time. The chain combines TRBV11-2 with TRBJ1-6, with 9 bases lining up with TRBD1. V shed 0 bases and J 0 bases; nucleotides not matched to a gene: 6. The V gene's germline CDR1 is SGHAT and CDR2 FQNNGV. The length of the CDR3 is 19 residues. The CDR3 loop is CASSLDPGTGSSYNSPLHF. Here the CDR3 DNA reads TGTGCCAGCAGCTTAGATCCAGGGACAGGGAGCTCCTATAATTCACCCCTCCACTTT.

The chain has TRBV9 and TRBJ2-7, with 9 bases aligning to TRBD2. This CDR3 is built from 15 residues. Germline values: CDR1 SGDLS, CDR2 YYNGEE. V shed 3 bases, J shed 0 bases, and the junction held 4 bases outside the gene matches. DNA of the CDR3: TGTGCCAGCAGCGCAGGACTAGCGCACTCCTACGAGCAGTACTTC. Protein: CASSAGLAHSYEQYF.

The V and J genes are TRBV6-6 and TRBJ2-1; D not certain. V dropped 0 bases and J dropped 7 bases, with 4 bases sitting between them. CDR3 length: 12 residues. CDR1 and CDR2 from the germline V gene are MNHNY and SVGAGI (reference sequence). The CDR3 bases are TGTGCCAGCAGTTACTCGTTAAATGAGCAGTTCTTC. Translation gives CASSYSLNEQFF.

The chain is built from TRBV7-8 and TRBJ2-7, with TRBD2 as a possible D gene (6 bases). V dropped 3 bases and J dropped 4 bases, with 22 bases sitting between them. The CDR3 contains 17 residues. Germline V lookup: CDR1 SGHVS, CDR2 FQNEAQ. The CDR3 DNA follows: TGTGCCAGCAGCTTTCTGGCGGGATCAGGCCCGGGGTACGAGCAGTACTTC. Its protein is CASSFLAGSGPGYEQYF.

The chain uses TRBV19 and TRBJ1-5; D is unclear. This CDR3 comprises 12 residues. Trimming removed 6 bases at V and 3 bases at J, with 6 bases between. The V gene's germline CDR1 is LNHDA and CDR2 SQIVND (reference sequence). CDR3 in amino acids: CASSSPNQPQHF. The CDR3 DNA reads as TGTGCCAGTAGCTCTCCCAATCAGCCCCAGCATTTT.

The chain employs TRBV6-5 and TRBJ1-2; 11 nucleotides align to TRBD1. Trimming took 4 bases from V and 6 from J; bases not matched to a gene: 7. Per germline, CDR1 MNHEY and CDR2 SVGAGI. This CDR3 region has 15 residues. The CDR3, as DNA: TGTGCCAGCAGTTCCCCCGGACAGGGGGCGAATGGCTACACCTTC. It codes for CASSSPGQGANGYTF.

The CDR3 region is CASSFLGASSYNEQFF. The CDR3 nucleotides read TGTGCCAGCAGCTTCCTAGGGGCAAGCTCCTACAATGAGCAGTTCTTC. The chain joins TRBV6-4 to TRBJ2-1, with a possible D match to TRBD1 (5 bases). The CDR3 runs 16 residues. Germline assignment: CDR1 MRHNA and CDR2 SNTAGT. V was shortened by 6 bases and J by 0 bases, with 15 bases between the two germline ends.

This clone has more than one count but fewer than ten. This chain joins TRBV14 and TRBJ1-1; D is unclear. Trimming stripped 2 bases from V and 4 bases from J, with 8 bases between. CDR1 and CDR2 (germline): SGHDN, FVKESK. The CDR3 extends over 13 amino acids. The CDR3 DNA is TGTGCCAGCAGCCAATACGCGGGCACTGAAGCTTTCTTT. It translates to CASSQYAGTEAFF.

This chain uses TRBV6-6 with TRBJ2-7; the D is unclear. CDR1 is MNHNY and CDR2 is SVGAGI in the germline V gene (reference sequence). The CDR3 runs to 13 residues. Trimming shortened V by 2 bases and J by 4 bases, and 9 bases separated the two germline ends. This CDR3 is CASSYDSAYEQYF. The CDR3 region has the DNA TGTGCCAGCAGTTACGACTCCGCTTACGAGCAGTACTTC.

The rearrangement links TRBV10-3 to TRBJ1-1; D not certain. V was trimmed by 7 bases and J by 0 bases, leaving 9 bases between them. The length of the CDR3 is 13 residues. Germline CDR1 reads ENHRY; CDR2 reads SYGVKD. The CDR3 sequence: CAITSELNTEAFF. The CDR3 nucleotides read TGTGCCATCACCAGTGAATTGAACACTGAAGCTTTCTTT.

This clone was picked up one time. This sequence joins TRBV4-2 and TRBJ1-2; D unresolved. CDR3 length: 14 amino acids. Germline V CDR1 and CDR2: LGHNA, YNFKEQ. Trimming cost V 0 bases and J 8 bases, with 13 bases left between them. This CDR3 is CASSQDGELGGYTF. DNA of the CDR3: TGTGCCAGCAGCCAAGATGGGGAGCTAGGGGGCTACACCTTC.

This clone was seen a single time. The chain recombines TRBV5-1 with TRBJ2-1, with D possibly TRBD2 on 5 matching bases. V gave up 4 bases and J gave up 0 bases, with 11 bases separating them. This CDR3 region has 15 residues. Germline V gives CDR1 SGHRS, CDR2 YFSETQ. The CDR3 protein is CASSEGLSSYNEQFF. The CDR3 DNA sequence: TGCGCCAGCAGCGAGGGTCTGAGCTCCTACAATGAGCAGTTCTTC.

The V gene is TRBV7-2, the J gene TRBJ2-7; 9 bases are a match to TRBD1. The CDR3 covers 15 residues. V gave up 5 bases and J gave up 6 bases; unmatched junction bases: 11. The germline CDR1 and CDR2 sequences are SGHTA and FQGNSA. The CDR3 loop reads CASSLTTGGGSEQYF. The CDR3, as DNA: TGTGCCAGCAGCCTAACGACAGGGGGGGGCAGCGAGCAGTACTTC. Full variable domain (rest looked up from reference TRBV7-2 and TRBJ2-7): GAGVSQSPSNKVTEKGKDVELRCDPISGHTALYWYRQSLGQGLEFLIYFQGNSAPDKSGLPSDRFSAERTGGSVSTLTIQRTQQEDSAVYLCASSLTTGGGSEQYFGPGTRLTVT.

The chain is built from TRBV7-9 and TRBJ1-4, with 9 bases matching TRBD1. Germline V CDR1 and CDR2: SEHNR, FQNEAQ (reference sequence). V lost 5 bases, J lost 7 bases, and 11 bases stayed unmatched. The CDR3 contains 16 residues. CDR3 bases: TGTGCCAGCAGCCAGCTTACAGGGGGCTTGGGTGAAAAACTGTTTTTT. As protein: CASSQLTGGLGEKLFF.

The V and J genes are TRBV27 and TRBJ1-5, with 7 nucleotides matching TRBD1. V gave up 3 bases and J gave up 7 bases; unmatched junction bases: 9. Germline loops: CDR1 MNHEY, CDR2 SMNVEV (reference sequence). The CDR3 spans 15 residues. CDR3 nucleotide sequence: TGTGCCAGCAGTTTGGGCCAGGGGGTGGAGCAGCCCCAGCATTTT. Its translation: CASSLGQGVEQPQHF.

The chain has TRBV4-2 and TRBJ1-4, with no clear D. Germline CDR1 LGHNA, CDR2 YNFKEQ. Trimming took 3 bases from V and 3 from J, leaving 14 bases between them. CDR3 size: 16 residues. CDR3 region: CASSHPFARSNEKLFF. The CDR3 DNA follows: TGTGCCAGCAGCCATCCCTTCGCCAGGTCTAATGAAAAACTGTTTTTT.

The chain employs TRBV2 and TRBJ1-5; 10 bases match TRBD1. Germline CDR1 is SNHLY and CDR2 is FYNNEI. Losses at the gene ends were 5 bases for V and 2 bases for J; bases not matched to a gene: 6. CDR3 length: 16 amino acids. The CDR3 bases are TGTGCCAGCAGTACCGGACAGGGGGAAGGCAATCAGCCCCAGCATTTT. This sequence encodes CASSTGQGEGNQPQHF.